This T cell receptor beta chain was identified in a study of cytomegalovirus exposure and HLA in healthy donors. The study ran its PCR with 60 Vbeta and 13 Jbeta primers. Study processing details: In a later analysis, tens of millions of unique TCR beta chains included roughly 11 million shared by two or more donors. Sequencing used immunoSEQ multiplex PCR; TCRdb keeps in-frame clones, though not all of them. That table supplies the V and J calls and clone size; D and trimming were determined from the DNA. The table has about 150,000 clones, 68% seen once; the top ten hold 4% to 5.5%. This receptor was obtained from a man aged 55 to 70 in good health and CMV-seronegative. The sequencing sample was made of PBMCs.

The CDR3 loop reads CASSYSVDRDAYEQYF. The CDR3, as DNA: TGTGCCAGCAGTTACTCGGTCGACAGGGACGCCTACGAGCAGTACTTC. V gene TRBV6-5 combines with J gene TRBJ2-7; 7 bases agree with TRBD1. Trimming at V came to 0 bases and at J to 2 bases, leaving 7 bases not matched to a gene. Germline V gene sequence: CDR1 MNHEY, CDR2 SVGAGI. The CDR3 length is 16 residues.